The 10 T cell receptor beta chains below all came from one sample that was sequenced in a study of neurological immune-mediated disorders. Time point of the sample: longitudinal time-point 1 (baseline). TCRdb reanalysed the 5' RACE reads using MiXCR and keeps one entry per CDR3 protein. This table holds some 49,000 distinct CDR3 sequences, 10% found once. Sequenced material: PBMCs. Every receptor here comes from a woman between 40 and 55 years old in good health.

At least ten counts were recorded for this clonotype. The chain combines TRBV18 with TRBJ1-1, with D hard to call. This CDR3 is built from 13 residues. V was pared by 3 bases and J by 1 base, with 6 bases between. The germline V gene has CDR1 KGHSH and CDR2 LQKENI. The CDR3 loop reads CASSPTSNTEAFF. The CDR3 DNA reads TGTGCCAGCTCACCGACATCGAACACTGAAGCTTTCTTT.

This clonotype was found many times. The chain uses TRBV27 and TRBJ1-5, with a possible D match to TRBD1 (6 bases). Germline values: CDR1 MNHEY, CDR2 SMNVEV (reference sequence). V was shortened by 3 bases and J by 7 bases, with 13 bases between the two germline ends. The CDR3 spans 14 residues. CDR3: CASSFAGADQPQHF. In nucleotides, the CDR3 is TGTGCCAGCAGTTTTGCAGGGGCGGACCAGCCCCAGCATTTT.

This clonotype was found many times. The genes are TRBV6-5 and TRBJ1-1, with a tentative D call TRBD1 (5 bases). Germline V CDR1 and CDR2: MNHEY, SVGAGI. The CDR3 runs 15 residues. Trimming left V 0 bases short and J 0 bases short, with 8 bases between. The CDR3 nucleotides are TGTGCCAGCAGTTACTCCCAGGGCATGAACACTGAAGCTTTCTTT. It codes for CASSYSQGMNTEAFF.

This clonotype was seen repeatedly, ten times or more. The chain is built from TRBV4-3 and TRBJ2-5, with 7 bases lining up with TRBD2. The CDR3 length is 13 residues. Germline CDR1 LGHNA, CDR2 YSLEER. Unmatched junction bases numbered 0, after V lost 0 bases and J lost 5 bases. DNA for the CDR3: TGCGCCAGCAGCCAAGATAGCGGGGAGACCCAGTACTTC. It codes for CASSQDSGETQYF.

This clonotype has a count of ten or more. The rearrangement joins TRBV12-3 or TRBV12-4 to TRBJ1-2; D gene uncertain. The CDR3 contains 14 residues. V gave up 3 bases and J gave up 7 bases, with 15 bases separating them. The CDR3 coding sequence is TGTGCCAGCAGTTTTGGAGTGGCATCTAGTGGCTACACCTTC. Its translation is CASSFGVASSGYTF.

This clonotype was recorded many times. This chain links TRBV12-3 or TRBV12-4 with TRBJ1-2; D is unclear. Trimming shortened V by 7 bases and J by 3 bases, and 18 bases separated the two germline ends. The CDR3 covers 15 residues. The CDR3 is CASNSPFSGDYGYTF. CDR3 DNA: TGTGCCAGCAATTCCCCTTTTTCAGGAGACTATGGCTACACCTTC.

Turning to this clonotype: A much larger clone differs from this one at a single base, so this may be a read error. V and J are TRBV6-5 and TRBJ1-4; D not certain. The CDR3 is 13 residues long. Per germline, CDR1 MNHEY and CDR2 SVGAGI. CDR3 DNA: TGTGTCAGCAAGAAGATGGAAAGTGAAAAACTGTTTTTT. Protein product: CVSKKMESEKLFF.

This clonotype was observed at least ten times. The CDR3 DNA is TGTGCCAGCAGTTACTCGATTGGGCAGCCGGGGTCCAGGGCCCACGAGCAGTACTTC. Residues: CASSYSIGQPGSRAHEQYF. The V gene is TRBV6-2 or TRBV6-3, the J gene TRBJ2-7; D is tentatively TRBD1 or TRBD2 (5 bases each). The V gene's germline CDR1 is MNHEY and CDR2 SVGEGT. Trimming removed 0 bases from V and 5 bases from J, with 26 bases in between. This CDR3 contains 19 residues.

This clonotype was seen ten or more times. The chain joins TRBV12-3 or TRBV12-4 to TRBJ2-5; 9 positions agree with TRBD1. The length of the CDR3 is 16 residues. The J segment lost 5 bases and the V segment lost 5 bases, leaving 12 bases of the junction unmatched. The CDR3 is CASSLTGQGLRETQYF. For the CDR3, the DNA is TGTGCCAGCAGTCTCACGGGACAGGGACTAAGGGAGACCCAGTACTTC.

The sample holds many counts of this clonotype. The CDR3 DNA reads TGTGCCAGCTCCCCCGGGACGGGGAACACCGGGGAGCTGTTTTTT. This sequence encodes CASSPGTGNTGELFF. The chain recombines TRBV18 with TRBJ2-2, with D tentatively TRBD1 or TRBD2 (5 bases each). Germline CDR1 is KGHSH and CDR2 is LQKENI. The germline V and J ends were trimmed by 6 bases and 1 base, with 12 bases remaining between them. CDR3 length equals 15 residues.